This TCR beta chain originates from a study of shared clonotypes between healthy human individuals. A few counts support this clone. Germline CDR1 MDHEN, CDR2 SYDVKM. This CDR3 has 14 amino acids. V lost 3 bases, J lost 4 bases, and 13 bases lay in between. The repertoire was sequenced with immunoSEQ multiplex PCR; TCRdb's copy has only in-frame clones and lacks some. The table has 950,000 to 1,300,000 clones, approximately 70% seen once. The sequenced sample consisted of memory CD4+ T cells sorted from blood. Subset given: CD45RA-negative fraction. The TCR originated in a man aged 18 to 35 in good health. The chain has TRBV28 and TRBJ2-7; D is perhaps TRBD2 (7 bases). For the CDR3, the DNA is TGTGCCAGCAGTTTTACGGGGGGCGGGTACGAGCAGTACTTC. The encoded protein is CASSFTGGGYEQYF.